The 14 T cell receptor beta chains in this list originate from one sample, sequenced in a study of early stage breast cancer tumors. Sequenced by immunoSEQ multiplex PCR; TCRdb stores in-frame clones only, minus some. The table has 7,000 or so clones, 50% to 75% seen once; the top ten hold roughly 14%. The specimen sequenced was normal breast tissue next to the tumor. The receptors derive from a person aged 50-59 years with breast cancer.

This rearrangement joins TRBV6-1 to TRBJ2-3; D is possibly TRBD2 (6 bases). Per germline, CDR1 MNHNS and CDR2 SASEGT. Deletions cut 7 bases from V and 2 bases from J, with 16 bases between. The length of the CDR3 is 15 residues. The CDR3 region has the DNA TGTGCCAGCACTCTGGGTCCGGGACTCACAGATACGCAGTATTTT. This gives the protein CASTLGPGLTDTQYF.

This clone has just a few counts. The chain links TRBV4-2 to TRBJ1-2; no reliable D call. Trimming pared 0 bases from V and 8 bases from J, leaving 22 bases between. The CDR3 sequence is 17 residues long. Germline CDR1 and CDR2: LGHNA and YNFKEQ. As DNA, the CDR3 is TGTGCCAGCAGCCAAGAGATAGGGCGATTGGGCGGGCTAGGCTACACCTTC. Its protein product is CASSQEIGRLGGLGYTF.

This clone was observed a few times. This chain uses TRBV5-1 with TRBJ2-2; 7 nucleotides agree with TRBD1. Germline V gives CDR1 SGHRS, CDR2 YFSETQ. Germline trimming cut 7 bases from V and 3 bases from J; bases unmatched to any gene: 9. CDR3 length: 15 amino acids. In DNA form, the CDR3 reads TGCGCCAGCCGAACTTTTCAGGGGGACACCGGGGAGCTGTTTTTT. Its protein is CASRTFQGDTGELFF.

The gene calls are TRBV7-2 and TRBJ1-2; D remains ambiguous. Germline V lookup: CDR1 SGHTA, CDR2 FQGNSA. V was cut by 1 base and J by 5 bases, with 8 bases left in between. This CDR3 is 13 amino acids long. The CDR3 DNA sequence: TGTGCCAGCAGCTTAGAGAGGAGTTATGGCTACACCTTC. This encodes CASSLERSYGYTF.

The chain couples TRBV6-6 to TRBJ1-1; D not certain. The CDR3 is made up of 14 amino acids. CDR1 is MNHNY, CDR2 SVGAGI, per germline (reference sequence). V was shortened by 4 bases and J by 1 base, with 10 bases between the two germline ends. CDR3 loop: CASSLRDRNTEAFF. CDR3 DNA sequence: TGTGCCAGCAGTTTGAGAGACCGGAACACTGAAGCTTTCTTT.

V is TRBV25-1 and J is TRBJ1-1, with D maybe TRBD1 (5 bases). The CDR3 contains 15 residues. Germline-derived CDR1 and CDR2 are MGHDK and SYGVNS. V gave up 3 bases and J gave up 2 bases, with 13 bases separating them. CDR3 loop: CASSDPSGGNTEAFF. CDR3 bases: TGTGCCAGCAGTGACCCCTCGGGGGGAAACACTGAAGCTTTCTTT.

CDR3 amino acids: CASSLAGGENEQFF. The DNA for the CDR3 is TGTGCCAGCAGCTTAGCGGGAGGGGAGAATGAGCAGTTCTTC. V and J are TRBV7-9 and TRBJ2-1; 7 positions agree with TRBD2. This CDR3 has 14 residues. Germline V gene sequence: CDR1 SEHNR, CDR2 FQNEAQ (reference sequence). J gave up 7 bases and V 0 bases, and 3 bases lay outside the gene matches.

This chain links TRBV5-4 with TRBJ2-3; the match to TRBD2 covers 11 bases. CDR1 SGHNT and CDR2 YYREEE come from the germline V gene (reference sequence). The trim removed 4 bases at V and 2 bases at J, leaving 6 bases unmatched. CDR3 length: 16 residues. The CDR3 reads CASSHSGRAPTDTQYF. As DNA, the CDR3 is TGTGCCAGCAGCCATAGCGGGAGGGCGCCCACAGATACGCAGTATTTT.

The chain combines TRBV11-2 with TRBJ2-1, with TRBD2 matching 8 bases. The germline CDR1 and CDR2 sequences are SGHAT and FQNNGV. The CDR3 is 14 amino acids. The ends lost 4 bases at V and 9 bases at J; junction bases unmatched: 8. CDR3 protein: CASSSEREFSEQFF. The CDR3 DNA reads TGTGCCAGCAGCTCCGAGCGGGAGTTTAGTGAGCAGTTCTTC.

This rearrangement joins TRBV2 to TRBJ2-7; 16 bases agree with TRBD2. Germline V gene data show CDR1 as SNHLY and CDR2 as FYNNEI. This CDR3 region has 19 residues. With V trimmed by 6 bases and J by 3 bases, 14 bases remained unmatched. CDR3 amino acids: CASRGTGGLAGGKIYEQYF. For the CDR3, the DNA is TGTGCCAGCAGGGGGACAGGGGGACTAGCGGGAGGGAAAATCTACGAGCAGTACTTC.

The CDR3 nucleotides are TGCAGCGTTGACGCTAGGGGCGCTGAAGCTTTCTTT. Encoded protein: CSVDARGAEAFF. The V gene is TRBV29-1, the J gene TRBJ1-1; possibly TRBD1 for D (5 bases). In germline, CDR1 is SQVTM, CDR2 ANQGSEA. The CDR3 length is 12 residues. V lost 3 bases and J 6 bases, leaving 11 bases between the germline ends. Full variable domain (missing parts from reference TRBV29-1 and TRBJ1-1): SAVISQKPSRDICQRGTSLTIQCQVDSQVTMMFWYRQQPGQSLTLIATANQGSEATYESGFVIDKFPISRPNLTFSTLTVSNMSPEDSSIYLCSVDARGAEAFFGQGTRLTVV.

The CDR3: CASSLYSGSPSYEQYF. For the CDR3, the DNA is TGTGCCAGCAGCTTGTATAGCGGGAGTCCGTCCTACGAGCAGTACTTC. This chain links TRBV7-8 with TRBJ2-7, with 9 nucleotides matching TRBD2. The V segment lost 3 bases and the J segment 1 base; nucleotides outside the gene matches: 7. CDR1 SGHVS and CDR2 FQNEAQ come from the germline V gene. The CDR3 runs to 16 residues.

The CDR3 loop reads CASGRSLSGANVLTF. The CDR3 DNA reads TGTGCCAGCGGACGCAGCCTCTCTGGGGCCAACGTCCTGACTTTC. V gene TRBV11-1 combines with J gene TRBJ2-6; no firm D call. CDR1 SGHAT and CDR2 FQDESV come from the germline V gene (reference sequence). Trimming took 8 bases from V and 0 from J, leaving 11 bases between them. This CDR3 contains 15 residues.

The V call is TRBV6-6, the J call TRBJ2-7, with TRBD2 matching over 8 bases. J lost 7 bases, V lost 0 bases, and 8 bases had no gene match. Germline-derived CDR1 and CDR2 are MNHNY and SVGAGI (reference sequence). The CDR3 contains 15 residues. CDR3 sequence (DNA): TGTGCCAGCAGTTACTCAGAAGCGGGAGCAATGGAGCAGTACTTC. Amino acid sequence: CASSYSEAGAMEQYF.